This T cell receptor beta chain was documented in a study of identifying expanded T cells in peripheral blood. Study-wide results and limits: Variance in clone template counts between two-week samples significantly increased with total template count across all healthy donors. Differentially abundant clones: around 1.2 between replicates, about 15 at roughly 15 days, roughly 18 at four.

Sequenced by immunoSEQ multiplex PCR; TCRdb stores in-frame clones only, minus some. The data contain under 100,000 clones, approximately 90% of them singletons. The germline gives CDR1 LNHDA, CDR2 SQIVND (reference sequence). CDR3 size: 18 residues. V gave up 6 bases and J gave up 3 bases; unmatched junction bases: 12. Collection occurred without any documented infections or immune events in donors. This clone was seen once. No antigen is known for it. The source material was blood. This chain uses TRBV19 with TRBJ1-5, with TRBD1 matching 12 bases. The source is a person aged 18 to 70 in good health. The CDR3 is CASSSGTGGWGFNQPQHF. The CDR3 coding sequence is TGTGCCAGTAGCTCCGGGACAGGGGGCTGGGGGTTCAATCAGCCCCAGCATTTT. Complete variable domain (other parts from reference TRBV19 and TRBJ1-5): DGGITQSPKYLFRKEGQNVTLSCEQNLNHDAMYWYRQDPGQGLRLIYYSQIVNDFQKGDIAEGYSVSREKKESFPLTVTSAQKNPTAFYLCASSSGTGGWGFNQPQHFGDGTRLSIL.